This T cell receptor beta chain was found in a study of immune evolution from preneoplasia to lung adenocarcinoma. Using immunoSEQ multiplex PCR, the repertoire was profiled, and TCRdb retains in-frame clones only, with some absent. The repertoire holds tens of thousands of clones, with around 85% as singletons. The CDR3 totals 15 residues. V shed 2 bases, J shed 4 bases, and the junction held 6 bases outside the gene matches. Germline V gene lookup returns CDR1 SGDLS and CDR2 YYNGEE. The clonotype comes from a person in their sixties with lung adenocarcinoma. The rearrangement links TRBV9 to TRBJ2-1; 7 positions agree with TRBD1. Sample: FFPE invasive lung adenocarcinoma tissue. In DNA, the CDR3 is TGTGCCAGCAGCGTCCGGGACAGACAATACAATGAGCAGTTCTTC. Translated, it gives CASSVRDRQYNEQFF.